The rows below give T cell receptor beta chains drawn from one sample of a study of T cell repertoires in cytomegalovirus infection. Using its own MiXCR run on the reads, TCRdb lists one record per CDR3 protein. The sample yields under 200,000 distinct CDR3 sequences, 17% seen once. The sample consisted of CD8+ T cells from PBMCs. The source is a human donor in good health (CMV status not recorded). Some clones in this sample may be carry-over from other donors' samples. The CDR3 runs from the conserved cysteine through the conserved F or W. A D gene is named only where the DNA matches it firmly.

V,D,CDR3
TRBV5-6,TRBD1,CASSTERGQSDAFF
TRBV24-1,TRBD2,CATSDTRTSSYNEQFF
TRBV7-9,TRBD1,CASSSPGQGKDEQFF
TRBV6-2/TRBV6-3,NA,CASSYQDYHYEQYF
TRBV7-2,TRBD2,CASSPRGLAGDEQYF
TRBV7-8,TRBD1,CASSPRTGIRNQPQHF
TRBV4-1,NA,CASSLQDRSTDTQYF
TRBV27,NA,CASRLQGKYEQYF
TRBV25-1,TRBD1,CASSAFRTGYSPLHF
TRBV7-9,NA,CASSLWDGYTF
TRBV29-1,TRBD1,CSVTGDLSYEQYF
TRBV13,NA,CASSSRDGAPGYTGELFF
TRBV6-2/TRBV6-3,TRBD1,CASSSPTGVYEQYF
TRBV6-2/TRBV6-3,NA,CASREGYGYTF
TRBV7-9,TRBD2,CASSSREGEDTGELFF
TRBV6-5,TRBD2,CASSYSERERLYEQYF
TRBV6-5,NA,CASSHGGTEAFF
TRBV7-8,TRBD1,CASQTGLRSGANVLTF
TRBV7-2,TRBD2,CASSLDGRGSYEQYF
TRBV11-2,NA,CASSLVLPDTQYF
TRBV6-2/TRBV6-3,NA,CASSYPRGGHYEQYF
TRBV28,NA,CASSPHRNEQFF
TRBV20-1,TRBD1,CSAPDRGYGYTF